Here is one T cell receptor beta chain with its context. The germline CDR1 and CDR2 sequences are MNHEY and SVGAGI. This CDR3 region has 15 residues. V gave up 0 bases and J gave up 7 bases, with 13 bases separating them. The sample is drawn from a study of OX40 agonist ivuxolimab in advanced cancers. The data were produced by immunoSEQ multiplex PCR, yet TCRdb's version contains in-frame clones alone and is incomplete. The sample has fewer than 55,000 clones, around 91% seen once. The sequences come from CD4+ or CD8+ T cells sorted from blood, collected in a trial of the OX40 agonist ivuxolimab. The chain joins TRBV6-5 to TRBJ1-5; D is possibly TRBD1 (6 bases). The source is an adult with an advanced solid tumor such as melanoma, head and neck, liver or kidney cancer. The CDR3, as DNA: TGTGCCAGCAGTTACTCGTCACAGGGACGGCAGCCCCAGCATTTT. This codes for CASSYSSQGRQPQHF.